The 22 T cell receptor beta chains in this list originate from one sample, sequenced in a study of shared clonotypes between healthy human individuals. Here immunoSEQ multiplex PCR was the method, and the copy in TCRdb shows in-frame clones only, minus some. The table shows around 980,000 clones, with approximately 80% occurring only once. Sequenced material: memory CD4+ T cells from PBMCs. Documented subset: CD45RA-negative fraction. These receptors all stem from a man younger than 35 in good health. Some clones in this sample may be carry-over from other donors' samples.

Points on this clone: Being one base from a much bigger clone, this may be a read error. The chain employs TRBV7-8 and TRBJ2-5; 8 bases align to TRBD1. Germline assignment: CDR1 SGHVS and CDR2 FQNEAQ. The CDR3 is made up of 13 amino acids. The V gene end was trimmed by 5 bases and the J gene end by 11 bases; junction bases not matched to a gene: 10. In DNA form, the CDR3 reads TGTGCCAGCAGCCCGGACAGGGTGAGGGAGCAGTACTTC. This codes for CASSPDRVREQYF.

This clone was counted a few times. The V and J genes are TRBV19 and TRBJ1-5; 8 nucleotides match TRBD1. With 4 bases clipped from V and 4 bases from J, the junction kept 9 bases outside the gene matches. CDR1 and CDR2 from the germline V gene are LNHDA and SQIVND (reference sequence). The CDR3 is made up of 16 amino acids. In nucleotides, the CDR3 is TGTGCCAGTAGTACTAGGAACGACAGGGGAAATCAGCCCCAGCATTTT. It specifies CASSTRNDRGNQPQHF.

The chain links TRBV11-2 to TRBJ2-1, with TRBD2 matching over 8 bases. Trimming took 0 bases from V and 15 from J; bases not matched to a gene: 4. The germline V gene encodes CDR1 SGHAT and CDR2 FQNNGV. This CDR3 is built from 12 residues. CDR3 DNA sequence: TGTGCCAGCAGCTTAGATATAGCGGGACGGTTCTTC. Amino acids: CASSLDIAGRFF.

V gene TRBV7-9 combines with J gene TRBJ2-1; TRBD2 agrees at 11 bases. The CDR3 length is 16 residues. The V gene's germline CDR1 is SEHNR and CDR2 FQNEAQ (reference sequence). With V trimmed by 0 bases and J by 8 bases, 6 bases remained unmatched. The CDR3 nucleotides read TGTGCCAGCAGCTTAGCTAGCGGGAGGGCCTATGATGAGCAGTTCTTC. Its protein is CASSLASGRAYDEQFF.

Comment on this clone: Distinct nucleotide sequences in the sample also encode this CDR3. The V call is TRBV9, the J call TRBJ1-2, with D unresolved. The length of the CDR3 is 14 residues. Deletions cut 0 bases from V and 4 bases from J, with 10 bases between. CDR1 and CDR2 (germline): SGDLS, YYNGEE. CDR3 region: CASSVGPSSYGYTF. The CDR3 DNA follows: TGTGCCAGCAGCGTAGGCCCCAGTTCCTATGGCTACACCTTC.

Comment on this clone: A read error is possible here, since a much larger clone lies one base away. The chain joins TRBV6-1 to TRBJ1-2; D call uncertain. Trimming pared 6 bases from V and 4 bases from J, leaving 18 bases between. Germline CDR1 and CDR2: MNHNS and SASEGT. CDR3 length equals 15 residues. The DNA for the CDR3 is TGTGCCAGCAGATCACCACGGCGCTCCTCCTATGGCTACACCTTC. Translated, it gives CASRSPRRSSYGYTF.

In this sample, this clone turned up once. In nucleotides, the CDR3 is TGTGCCAGCACCCTCGGCTCCGCGAACACTGAAGCTTTCTTT. Its translation: CASTLGSANTEAFF. The rearrangement links TRBV6-1 to TRBJ1-1; D remains unclear. V lost 7 bases, J lost 1 base, and 13 bases lay in between. The CDR3 has 14 amino acids. Germline V gene lookup returns CDR1 MNHNS and CDR2 SASEGT.

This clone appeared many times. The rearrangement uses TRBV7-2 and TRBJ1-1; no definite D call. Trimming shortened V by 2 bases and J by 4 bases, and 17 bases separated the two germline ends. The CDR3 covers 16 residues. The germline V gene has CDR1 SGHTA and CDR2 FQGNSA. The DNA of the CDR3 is TGTGCCAGCAGCTTAAGGGCCGGGTTTGGGAGCACTGAAGCTTTCTTT. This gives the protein CASSLRAGFGSTEAFF.

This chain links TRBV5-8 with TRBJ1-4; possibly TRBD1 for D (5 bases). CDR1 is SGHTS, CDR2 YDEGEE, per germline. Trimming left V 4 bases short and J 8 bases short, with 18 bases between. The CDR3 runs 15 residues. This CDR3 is CASSMGRLGPEKLFF. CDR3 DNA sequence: TGTGCCAGCAGCATGGGACGACTGGGGCCAGAAAAACTGTTTTTT.

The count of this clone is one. CDR3 residues: CASLPTREDVPYEQYF. The DNA of the CDR3 is TGTGCCAGTTTACCGACTCGGGAGGATGTACCCTACGAGCAGTACTTC. The V and J genes are TRBV2 and TRBJ2-7; TRBD2 matches 7 bases. This CDR3 is built from 16 residues. Per germline, CDR1 SNHLY and CDR2 FYNNEI. V lost 9 bases, J lost 2 bases, and 16 bases stayed unmatched.

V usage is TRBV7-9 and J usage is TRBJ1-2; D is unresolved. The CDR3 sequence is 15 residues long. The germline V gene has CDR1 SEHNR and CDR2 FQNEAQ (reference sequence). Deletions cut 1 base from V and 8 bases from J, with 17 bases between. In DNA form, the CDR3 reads TGTGCCAGCAGCTTAGGGGCCGGGGTTGGTGGCGGCTACACCTTC. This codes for CASSLGAGVGGGYTF.

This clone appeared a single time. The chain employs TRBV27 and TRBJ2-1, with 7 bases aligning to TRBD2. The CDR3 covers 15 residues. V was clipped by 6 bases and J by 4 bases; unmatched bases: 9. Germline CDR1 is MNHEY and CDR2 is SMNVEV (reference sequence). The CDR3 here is CASSLGWGGYNEQFF. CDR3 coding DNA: TGTGCCAGCAGCCTTGGGTGGGGGGGGTACAATGAGCAGTTCTTC.

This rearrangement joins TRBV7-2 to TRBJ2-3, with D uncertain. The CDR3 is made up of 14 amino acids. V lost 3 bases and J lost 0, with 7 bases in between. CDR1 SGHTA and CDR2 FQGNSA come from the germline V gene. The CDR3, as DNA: TGTGCCAGCAGCTTGTCGCAGAGCACAGATACGCAGTATTTT. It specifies CASSLSQSTDTQYF.

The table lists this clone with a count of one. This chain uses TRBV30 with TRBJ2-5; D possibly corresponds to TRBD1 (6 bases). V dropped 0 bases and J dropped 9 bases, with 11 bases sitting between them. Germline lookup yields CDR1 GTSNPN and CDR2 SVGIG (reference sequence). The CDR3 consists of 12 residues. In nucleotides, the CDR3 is TGTGCCTGGAGTGTTAGGGGGATTCCCCAGTACTTC. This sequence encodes CAWSVRGIPQYF.

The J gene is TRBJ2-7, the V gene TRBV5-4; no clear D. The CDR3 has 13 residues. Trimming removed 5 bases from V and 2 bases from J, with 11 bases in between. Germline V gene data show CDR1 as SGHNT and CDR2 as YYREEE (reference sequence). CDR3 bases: TGTGCCAGCAGTCACGAGCCCACCTACGAGCAGTACTTC. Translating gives CASSHEPTYEQYF.

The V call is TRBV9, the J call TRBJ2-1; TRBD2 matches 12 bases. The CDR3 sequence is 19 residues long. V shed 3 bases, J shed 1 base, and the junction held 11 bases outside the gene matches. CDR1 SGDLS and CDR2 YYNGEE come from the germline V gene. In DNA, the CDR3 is TGTGCCAGCAGCGCACAGGGGCTAGCGGGAGGGAGGTCCTACAATGAGCAGTTCTTC. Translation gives CASSAQGLAGGRSYNEQFF.

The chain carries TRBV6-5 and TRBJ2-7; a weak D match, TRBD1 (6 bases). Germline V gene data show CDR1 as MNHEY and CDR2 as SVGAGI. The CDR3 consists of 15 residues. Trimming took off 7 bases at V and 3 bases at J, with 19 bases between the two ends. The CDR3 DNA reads TGTGCCAGCACCCCGCAGGGGCAGATCGACTACGAGCAGTACTTC. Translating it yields CASTPQGQIDYEQYF.

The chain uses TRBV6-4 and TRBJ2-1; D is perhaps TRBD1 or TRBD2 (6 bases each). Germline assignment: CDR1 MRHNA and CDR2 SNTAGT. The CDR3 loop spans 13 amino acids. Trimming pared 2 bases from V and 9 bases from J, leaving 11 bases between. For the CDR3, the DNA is TGTGCCAGCAGTGACGAGGGGGGCACTGAGCAGTTCTTC. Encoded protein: CASSDEGGTEQFF.

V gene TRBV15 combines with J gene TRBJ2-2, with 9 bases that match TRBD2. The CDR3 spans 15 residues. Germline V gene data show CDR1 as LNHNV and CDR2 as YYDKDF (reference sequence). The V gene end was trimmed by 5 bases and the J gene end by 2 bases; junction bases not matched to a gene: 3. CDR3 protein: CATSGGTSNTGELFF. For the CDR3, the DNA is TGTGCCACCAGCGGTGGGACTAGCAACACCGGGGAGCTGTTTTTT.

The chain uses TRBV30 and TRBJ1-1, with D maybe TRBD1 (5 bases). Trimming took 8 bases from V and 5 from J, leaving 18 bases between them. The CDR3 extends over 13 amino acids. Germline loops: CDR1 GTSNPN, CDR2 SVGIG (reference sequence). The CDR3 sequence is CAQMRGTETEAFF. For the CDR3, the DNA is TGTGCCCAAATGAGGGGCACCGAAACTGAAGCTTTCTTT.

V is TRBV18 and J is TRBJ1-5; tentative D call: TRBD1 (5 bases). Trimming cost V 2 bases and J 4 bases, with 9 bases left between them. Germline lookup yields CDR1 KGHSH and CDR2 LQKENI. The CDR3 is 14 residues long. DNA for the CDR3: TGTGCCAGCTCACCAAGCGACAGTAATCAGCCCCAGCATTTT. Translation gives CASSPSDSNQPQHF.

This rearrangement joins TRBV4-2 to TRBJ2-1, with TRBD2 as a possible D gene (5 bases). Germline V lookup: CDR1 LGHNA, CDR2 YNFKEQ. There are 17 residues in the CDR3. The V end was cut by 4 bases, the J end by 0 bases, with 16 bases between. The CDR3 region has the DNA TGTGCCAGCAGCCTCCCTCCCAGCGGCCCCTCCTACAATGAGCAGTTCTTC. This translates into CASSLPPSGPSYNEQFF.